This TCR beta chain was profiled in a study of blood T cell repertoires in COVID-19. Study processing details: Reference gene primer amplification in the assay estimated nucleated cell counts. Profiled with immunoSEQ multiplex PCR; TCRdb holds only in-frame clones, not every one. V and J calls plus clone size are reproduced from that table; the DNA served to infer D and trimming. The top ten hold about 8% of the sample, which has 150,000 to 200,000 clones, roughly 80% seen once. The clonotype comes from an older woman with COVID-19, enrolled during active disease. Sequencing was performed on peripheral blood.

DNA of the CDR3: TGTGCCAGCAGCTGGGGCTCTACCTCCGGGTACACCGGGGAGCTGTTTTTT. This gives the protein CASSWGSTSGYTGELFF. The V call is TRBV7-9, the J call TRBJ2-2; D might be TRBD1 (5 bases). CDR1 and CDR2 from the germline V gene are SEHNR and FQNEAQ (reference sequence). CDR3 length: 17 amino acids. Trimming removed 4 bases from V and 3 bases from J, with 18 bases in between.